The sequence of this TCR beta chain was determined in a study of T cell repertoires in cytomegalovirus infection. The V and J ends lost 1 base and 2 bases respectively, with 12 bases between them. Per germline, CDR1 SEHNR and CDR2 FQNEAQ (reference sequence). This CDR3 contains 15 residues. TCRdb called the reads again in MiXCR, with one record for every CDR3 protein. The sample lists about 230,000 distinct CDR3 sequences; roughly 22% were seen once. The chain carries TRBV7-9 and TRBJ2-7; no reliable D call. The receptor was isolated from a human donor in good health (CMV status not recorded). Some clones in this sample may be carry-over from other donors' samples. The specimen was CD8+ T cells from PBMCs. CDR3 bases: TGTGCCAGCAGCTTAGGGTCCGGCTGGACCTACGAGCAGTACTTC. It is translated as CASSLGSGWTYEQYF.